A single T cell receptor beta chain is shown here with its context. Its specificity is unknown. This CDR3 region has 15 residues. Trimming took 10 bases from V and 4 from J, leaving 20 bases between them. The germline gives CDR1 MNHEY, CDR2 SVGAGI. Extraction and reverse transcription of RNA yielded cDNA as the sequencing template. Produced via immunoSEQ multiplex PCR; TCRdb's table is partial and in-frame only. The profile shows 150,000 to 250,000 clones, 58% of them singletons. Treatment in this sample: oral pan-JAK inhibitor, 5-10 mg twice daily. The data are from a study of CD8+ T cells in alopecia areata. About the research overall: Treated patients were dosed with oral tofacitinib, taking 5 to 10 mg twice daily.

Study-wide results and caveats: Many expanded lesional clones stayed in scalp and blood while on tofacitinib.

Sequences were derived from CD4+ T cells sorted from blood, sampled at week 24, from a patient treated with tofacitinib. The rearrangement links TRBV6-5 to TRBJ2-1; D could derive from TRBD1 or TRBD2 (5 bases each). The receptor was isolated from a human donor with alopecia areata. Here the CDR3 reads CATGTLPRAYNEQFF. As DNA, the CDR3 is TGTGCCACCGGGACGCTGCCGAGGGCTTACAATGAGCAGTTCTTC.